Below, one T cell receptor (beta chain) is given with its context. The germline gives CDR1 GTSNPN, CDR2 SVGIG (reference sequence). The CDR3 contains 14 residues. V gave up 1 base and J gave up 3 bases, with 13 bases separating them. TCRdb keeps only in-frame clones here, not all; method: immunoSEQ multiplex PCR. The sample gives around 46,000 clones, around four fifths of which show up once; roughly 50% is in the top ten. The sample is drawn from a study of blood T cell repertoires in COVID-19. The specimen sequenced was peripheral blood. The sequence derives from an older man with acute or convalescent COVID-19. The rearrangement uses TRBV30 and TRBJ2-7, with a possible D match to TRBD1 (5 bases). CDR3 residues: CAWSATVYLYEQYF. CDR3 sequence (DNA): TGTGCCTGGAGTGCGACAGTATACCTCTACGAGCAGTACTTC.